This T cell receptor beta chain was observed in a study of CD8 T cells in Susac syndrome. V lost 1 base to trimming and J lost 4 bases, with 9 bases between them. The CDR3 consists of 14 residues. CDR1 MGHRA and CDR2 YSYEKL come from the germline V gene. Random hexamers were used to reverse transcribe 0.5 to 1 ug of RNA. Each CDR3 protein is one row after TCRdb ran MiXCR on the immunoSEQ multiplex PCR reads. The data hold roughly 150,000 distinct CDR3 sequences, with nearly 97% observed a single time. TEMRA cells were FACS-enriched, unlike CD8+ and CD4+ T cells, which were negatively isolated. Material: CD8+ T cells from PBMCs. V gene TRBV4-1 combines with J gene TRBJ2-3; no definite D call. This clonotype was obtained from a human donor with multiple sclerosis. Here the CDR3 reads CASSQAALADTQYF. The CDR3 DNA follows: TGCGCCAGCAGCCAAGCTGCTTTAGCAGATACGCAGTATTTT.